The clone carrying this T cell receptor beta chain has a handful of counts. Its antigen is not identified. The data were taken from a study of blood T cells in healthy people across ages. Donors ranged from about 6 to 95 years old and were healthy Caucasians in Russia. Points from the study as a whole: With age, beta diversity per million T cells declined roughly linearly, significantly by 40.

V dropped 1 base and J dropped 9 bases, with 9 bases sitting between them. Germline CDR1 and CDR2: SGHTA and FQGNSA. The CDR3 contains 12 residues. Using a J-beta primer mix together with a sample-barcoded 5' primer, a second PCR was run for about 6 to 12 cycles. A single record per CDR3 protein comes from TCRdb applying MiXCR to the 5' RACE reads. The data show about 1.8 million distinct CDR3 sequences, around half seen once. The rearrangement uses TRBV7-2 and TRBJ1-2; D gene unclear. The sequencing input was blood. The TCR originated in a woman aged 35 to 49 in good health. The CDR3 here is CASSLDFGRYTF. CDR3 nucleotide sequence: TGTGCCAGCAGCTTAGACTTTGGACGCTACACCTTC.